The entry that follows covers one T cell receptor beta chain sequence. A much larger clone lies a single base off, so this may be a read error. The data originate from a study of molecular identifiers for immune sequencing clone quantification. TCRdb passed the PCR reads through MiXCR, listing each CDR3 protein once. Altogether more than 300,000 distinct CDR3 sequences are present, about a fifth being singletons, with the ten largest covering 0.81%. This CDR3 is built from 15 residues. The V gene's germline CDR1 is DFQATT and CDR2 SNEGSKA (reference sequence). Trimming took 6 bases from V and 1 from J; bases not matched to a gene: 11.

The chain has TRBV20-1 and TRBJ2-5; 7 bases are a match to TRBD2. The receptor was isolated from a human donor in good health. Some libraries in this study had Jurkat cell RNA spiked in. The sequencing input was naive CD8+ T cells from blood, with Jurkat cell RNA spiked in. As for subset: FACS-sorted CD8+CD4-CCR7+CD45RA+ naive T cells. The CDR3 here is CSAGEGPTLQETQYF. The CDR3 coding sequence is TGCAGTGCAGGGGAGGGGCCTACCCTCCAAGAGACCCAGTACTTC.